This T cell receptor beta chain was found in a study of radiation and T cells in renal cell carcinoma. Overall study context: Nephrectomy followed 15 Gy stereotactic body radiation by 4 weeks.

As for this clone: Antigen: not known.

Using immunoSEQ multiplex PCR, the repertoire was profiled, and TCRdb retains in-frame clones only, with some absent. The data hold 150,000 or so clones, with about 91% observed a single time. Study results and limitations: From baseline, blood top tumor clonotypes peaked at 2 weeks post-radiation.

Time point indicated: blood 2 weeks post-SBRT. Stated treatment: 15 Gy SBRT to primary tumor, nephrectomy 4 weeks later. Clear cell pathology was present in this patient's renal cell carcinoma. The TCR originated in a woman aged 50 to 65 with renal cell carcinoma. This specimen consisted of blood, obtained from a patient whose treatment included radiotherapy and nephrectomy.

DNA for the CDR3: TGTGCCAGCAGTTACGGCGGGGGAGGGGGTGGAGAGGAACTGTTTTTT. Protein: CASSYGGGGGGEELFF. The rearrangement uses TRBV6-6 and TRBJ1-4, with D perhaps matching TRBD1 (6 bases). This CDR3 has 16 amino acids. V dropped 2 bases and J dropped 12 bases, with 22 bases sitting between them. Germline-derived CDR1 and CDR2 are MNHNY and SVGAGI (reference sequence).